The 29 T cell receptor beta chains reported below all come from one sample, sequenced in a study of T cells in localized non-small cell lung cancer. Clones were read by immunoSEQ multiplex PCR, and TCRdb kept only the in-frame ones, dropping some. The table includes approximately 100,000 clones, just over 90% detected once. Material: PBMCs, obtained before any cancer treatment. Every receptor here comes from a woman aged 40-70 years with stage II squamous cell lung carcinoma.

This clone was recorded once. The chain links TRBV14 to TRBJ2-5; possible D gene TRBD1, 6 bases. This CDR3 is 17 amino acids long. Germline V lookup: CDR1 SGHDN, CDR2 FVKESK. Trimming took 4 bases from V and 5 from J, leaving 23 bases between them. CDR3 protein: CASSLFTGSFKYETQYF. CDR3 coding DNA: TGTGCCAGCAGCCTGTTTACAGGGTCTTTTAAATACGAGACCCAGTACTTC.

The CDR3 DNA is TGTGCCAGCAGCCCGGGGTTAGGGTTGTCTGGGGCCAACGTCCTGACTTTC. Amino acids: CASSPGLGLSGANVLTF. This chain joins TRBV11-2 and TRBJ2-6, with TRBD2 as a possible D gene (5 bases). The germline V gene has CDR1 SGHAT and CDR2 FQNNGV. The CDR3 is 17 residues long. Trimming stripped 5 bases from V and 1 base from J, with 15 bases between.

The chain recombines TRBV28 with TRBJ1-1; 7 nucleotides match TRBD1. Looked up from germline, CDR1 is MDHEN and CDR2 is SYDVKM. The CDR3 extends over 15 amino acids. V lost 4 bases, J lost 1 base, and 6 bases stayed unmatched. The CDR3 nucleotides are TGTGCCAGCAGTTCTGTGACAGGGAAGAACACTGAAGCTTTCTTT. Translating it yields CASSSVTGKNTEAFF. Looking up the rest from reference TRBV28 and TRBJ1-1 gives the full variable domain: DVKVTQSSRYLVKRTGEKVFLECVQDMDHENMFWYRQDPGLGLRLIYFSYDVKMKEKGDIPEGYSVSREKKERFSLILESASTNQTSMYLCASSSVTGKNTEAFFGQGTRLTVV.

The chain joins TRBV14 to TRBJ1-1, with no clear D. This CDR3 spans 14 amino acids. The V and J ends lost 4 bases and 0 bases respectively, with 9 bases between them. Germline CDR1 and CDR2: SGHDN and FVKESK. As DNA, the CDR3 is TGTGCCAGCAGCCCCCTCCGGGTGAACACTGAAGCTTTCTTT. Its translation: CASSPLRVNTEAFF. Using reference TRBV14 and TRBJ1-1 for the parts outside the CDR3, the full variable domain is EAGVTQFPSHSVIEKGQTVTLRCDPISGHDNLYWYRRVMGKEIKFLLHFVKESKQDESGMPNNRFLAERTGGTYSTLKVQPAELEDSGVYFCASSPLRVNTEAFFGQGTRLTVV.

The chain joins TRBV19 to TRBJ2-2; 10 nucleotides match TRBD1. The germline CDR1 and CDR2 sequences are LNHDA and SQIVND (reference sequence). Germline trimming cut 9 bases from V and 7 bases from J; bases unmatched to any gene: 5. The CDR3 covers 13 residues. CDR3 protein: CASRDRGGGELFF. CDR3 DNA sequence: TGTGCCAGCCGGGACAGGGGCGGCGGGGAGCTGTTTTTT. Looking up the rest from reference TRBV19 and TRBJ2-2 gives the full variable domain: DGGITQSPKYLFRKEGQNVTLSCEQNLNHDAMYWYRQDPGQGLRLIYYSQIVNDFQKGDIAEGYSVSREKKESFPLTVTSAQKNPTAFYLCASRDRGGGELFFGEGSRLTVL.

This chain joins TRBV28 and TRBJ2-5; TRBD1 matches 7 bases. CDR1 is MDHEN, CDR2 SYDVKM, per germline. This CDR3 is 15 amino acids long. The junction had 9 bases not matched to a gene; V was cut back by 4 bases and J by 4 bases. In DNA, the CDR3 is TGTGCCAGCAGTTCGACAGGGAAAATGTTAGAGACCCAGTACTTC. Protein product: CASSSTGKMLETQYF.

The rearrangement links TRBV6-6 to TRBJ1-3; perhaps TRBD1 as D (5 bases). This CDR3 comprises 15 residues. Germline V lookup: CDR1 MNHNY, CDR2 SVGAGI (reference sequence). Trimming pared 7 bases from V and 0 bases from J, leaving 13 bases between. In DNA form, the CDR3 reads TGTGCCAGCACCATCGGGGGGGACTCTGGAAACACCATATATTTT. Its translation: CASTIGGDSGNTIYF.

This clone was observed once. The chain links TRBV28 to TRBJ1-5, with D perhaps matching TRBD1 (5 bases). The germline CDR1 and CDR2 sequences are MDHEN and SYDVKM. The CDR3 spans 16 residues. The V gene lost 3 bases and the J gene lost 2 bases, with 14 bases spanning the gap. The CDR3 DNA follows: TGTGCCAGCAGTTTGTTGGCAGGGACGGGCAATCAGCCCCAGCATTTT. Amino acids: CASSLLAGTGNQPQHF.

Points on this clone: Other DNA sequences from this sample encode an identical CDR3 as well. The rearrangement links TRBV5-1 to TRBJ2-5; D not certain. Looked up from germline, CDR1 is SGHRS and CDR2 is YFSETQ. The CDR3 is 11 amino acids. Trimming left V 2 bases short and J 4 bases short, with 3 bases between. CDR3 DNA sequence: TGCGCCAGCAGCTTAGCAGAGACCCAGTACTTC. Encoded protein: CASSLAETQYF.

Concerning this clone itself: Here the CDR3 omits its conserved ending phenylalanine or tryptophan, so a read error is the likely source. The DNA is omitted, as the CDR3 cannot be located on it reliably, and the CDR3 follows TCRdb's listing. The V gene is TRBV6-9, the J gene TRBJ1-5. The germline V gene encodes CDR1 MNHGY and CDR2 SVAAGI. The CDR3 region is 13 residues in length, termini included. The CDR3 spells CASSYKPPARWTP.

The chain carries TRBV29-1 and TRBJ2-5; TRBD2 matches at 14 bases. The CDR3 loop spans 14 amino acids. The germline V gene has CDR1 SQVTM and CDR2 ANQGSEA. The ends lost 5 bases at V and 8 bases at J; junction bases unmatched: 7. CDR3 in amino acids: CSVRQGTSGGTQYF. The CDR3 nucleotides are TGCAGCGTTCGACAGGGGACTAGCGGGGGCACCCAGTACTTC.

The rearrangement joins TRBV27 to TRBJ2-1; D not certain. V was trimmed by 0 bases and J by 0 bases, leaving 15 bases between them. This CDR3 region has 18 residues. Germline V gene data show CDR1 as MNHEY and CDR2 as SMNVEV (reference sequence). The CDR3 region has the DNA TGTGCCAGCAGTTTATCTGGTTTAATAGGCAGCTCCTACAATGAGCAGTTCTTC. Amino acids: CASSLSGLIGSSYNEQFF.

This chain joins TRBV5-1 and TRBJ2-5; TRBD1 matches at 7 bases. This CDR3 comprises 12 residues. The germline V gene has CDR1 SGHRS and CDR2 YFSETQ. J lost 4 bases, V lost 7 bases, and 4 bases had no gene match. CDR3 DNA: TGCGCCAGCCGGACAGGATCAGAGACCCAGTACTTC. Protein product: CASRTGSETQYF.

CDR3 residues: CASNLQGVYNEQFF. CDR3 sequence (DNA): TGTGCCAGCAACCTCCAGGGAGTGTACAATGAGCAGTTCTTC. This chain connects TRBV6-6 to TRBJ2-1, with D perhaps assigned TRBD1 or TRBD2 (5 bases each). The V end lost 7 bases, the J end lost 4 bases, and 14 bases lay between the germline ends. The length of the CDR3 is 14 residues. CDR1 MNHNY and CDR2 SVGAGI come from the germline V gene (reference sequence).

This chain connects TRBV5-4 to TRBJ1-1; D not resolved. The CDR3 consists of 14 residues. Germline V CDR1 and CDR2: SGHNT, YYREEE (reference sequence). V was clipped by 3 bases and J by 4 bases, with 13 bases between them. CDR3 bases: TGTGCCAGCAGCTCCGCAGGTAGGCGCACTGAAGCTTTCTTT. Its translation is CASSSAGRRTEAFF.

V is TRBV5-1 and J is TRBJ1-1, with 8 bases matching TRBD1. V shed 6 bases and J 5 bases; nucleotides not matched to a gene: 9. The CDR3 length is 14 residues. Germline CDR1 reads SGHRS; CDR2 reads YFSETQ. CDR3 nucleotide sequence: TGCGCCAGCACTTTGACAGGGGCTGGGACTGAAGCTTTCTTT. Translated: CASTLTGAGTEAFF.

The rearrangement links TRBV5-1 to TRBJ1-2, with unresolved D. The CDR3 is 11 residues long. Germline loops: CDR1 SGHRS, CDR2 YFSETQ. V gave up 0 bases and J gave up 8 bases, with 5 bases separating them. As DNA, the CDR3 is TGCGCCAGCAGCTTGGGTGTAGGCTACACCTTC. Protein: CASSLGVGYTF.

The gene calls are TRBV27 and TRBJ1-1; D remains unclear. The V end was cut by 1 base, the J end by 1 base, with 7 bases between. The CDR3 extends over 14 amino acids. Germline CDR1 and CDR2: MNHEY and SMNVEV (reference sequence). The CDR3 DNA reads as TGTGCCAGCAGTTTATACAGTCAGAACACTGAAGCTTTCTTT. Translating gives CASSLYSQNTEAFF.

The chain couples TRBV7-8 to TRBJ2-1, with a possible D match to TRBD1 (6 bases). The CDR3 length is 11 residues. Looked up from germline, CDR1 is SGHVS and CDR2 is FQNEAQ. V was trimmed by 6 bases and J by 6 bases, leaving 6 bases between them. CDR3 residues: CASRGGNEQFF. CDR3 coding DNA: TGTGCCAGCAGAGGGGGCAATGAGCAGTTCTTC.

The chain recombines TRBV25-1 with TRBJ2-2; 14 bases align to TRBD2. Germline lookup yields CDR1 MGHDK and CDR2 SYGVNS. The V segment lost 6 bases and the J segment 6 bases; nucleotides outside the gene matches: 6. The length of the CDR3 is 16 residues. The CDR3 DNA is TGTGCCAGCAGCCCGGGACTAGCGGGAGAGCCCGGGGAGCTGTTTTTT. It translates to CASSPGLAGEPGELFF. The full variable domain, rest sourced from reference TRBV25-1 and TRBJ2-2, is EADIYQTPRYLVIGTGKKITLECSQTMGHDKMYWYQQDPGMELHLIHYSYGVNSTEKGDLSSESTVSRIRTEHFPLTLESARPSHTSQYLCASSPGLAGEPGELFFGEGSRLTVL.

CDR3 coding DNA: TGTGCCAGCAGCGGCAGAGCTAACTATGGCTACACCTTC. Protein product: CASSGRANYGYTF. This sequence joins TRBV5-4 and TRBJ1-2; no reliable D call. The CDR3 length is 13 residues. Germline V CDR1 and CDR2: SGHNT, YYREEE (reference sequence). The germline V and J ends were trimmed by 4 bases and 0 bases, with 7 bases remaining between them. Based on the CDR3 plus reference TRBV5-4 and TRBJ1-2, the full variable domain is ETGVTQSPTHLIKTRGQQVTLRCSSQSGHNTVSWYQQALGQGPQFIFQYYREEENGRGNFPPRFSGLQFPNYSSELNVNALELDDSALYLCASSGRANYGYTFGSGTRLTVV.

The chain is built from TRBV4-2 and TRBJ1-3; possible D gene TRBD1, 5 bases. The V end lost 0 bases, the J end lost 4 bases, and 13 bases lay between the germline ends. CDR3 length: 16 residues. From germline, CDR1 is LGHNA and CDR2 YNFKEQ. The CDR3 reads CASSQDNAGPGNTIYF. The CDR3 DNA sequence: TGTGCCAGCAGCCAAGATAACGCAGGGCCGGGAAACACCATATATTTT.

The V call is TRBV11-3, the J call TRBJ2-5, with 13 bases matching TRBD2. Per germline, CDR1 SGHNT and CDR2 YENEEA. The J segment lost 2 bases and the V segment lost 5 bases, leaving 11 bases of the junction unmatched. The CDR3 has 18 residues. The CDR3 DNA follows: TGTGCCAGCAGCCCAGGGAAACTAGCGGGAGGGCTACAAGAGACCCAGTACTTC. Translating it yields CASSPGKLAGGLQETQYF. Variable domain in full (rest from reference TRBV11-3 and TRBJ2-5): EAGVVQSPRYKIIEKKQPVAFWCNPISGHNTLYWYLQNLGQGPELLIRYENEEAVDDSQLPKDRFSAERLKGVDSTLKIQPAELGDSAVYLCASSPGKLAGGLQETQYFGPGTRLLVL.

This clone was counted once. CDR3 coding DNA: TGTGCCAGCAGTGAACGTTGGTCCGGATCCTACAATGAGCAGTTCTTC. It specifies CASSERWSGSYNEQFF. The chain carries TRBV6-1 and TRBJ2-1; no clear D gene. The V gene's germline CDR1 is MNHNS and CDR2 SASEGT. Trimming shortened V by 2 bases and J by 1 base, and 12 bases separated the two germline ends. CDR3 length: 16 residues.

This clone was seen a few times. The chain recombines TRBV6-5 with TRBJ1-1; weak D call: TRBD1 (5 bases). This CDR3 is built from 13 residues. With 5 bases removed from V and 1 base from J, the gap between germline ends came to 8 bases. Germline V gene sequence: CDR1 MNHEY, CDR2 SVGAGI. The CDR3 protein is CASSTTGNTEAFF. CDR3 bases: TGTGCCAGCAGTACCACAGGGAACACTGAAGCTTTCTTT.

This sequence joins TRBV5-1 and TRBJ1-1, with 10 bases identical to TRBD1. The CDR3 covers 15 residues. The germline V gene has CDR1 SGHRS and CDR2 YFSETQ. V was pared by 5 bases and J by 4 bases, with 8 bases of the junction left unmatched. Written as DNA, the CDR3 is TGCGCCAGCAGTCCGACAGGGGGCAGGGGCACTGAAGCTTTCTTT. This sequence encodes CASSPTGGRGTEAFF.

The chain combines TRBV27 with TRBJ1-2, with unresolved D. The length of the CDR3 is 13 residues. V was trimmed by 8 bases and J by 4 bases, leaving 14 bases between them. Germline assignment: CDR1 MNHEY and CDR2 SMNVEV (reference sequence). In DNA, the CDR3 is TGTGCCAGCCGCCCGGGTCAGTTCTATGGCTACACCTTC. Translated: CASRPGQFYGYTF.

The gene calls are TRBV11-2 and TRBJ2-1, with D possibly matching TRBD1 (5 bases). Between the trimmed V and J ends, which lost 1 base and 7 bases, there was a span of 14 bases. Germline V gene lookup returns CDR1 SGHAT and CDR2 FQNNGV. CDR3 length: 15 amino acids. CDR3 residues: CASSLAGVGPNEQFF. The CDR3 nucleotides are TGTGCCAGCAGCTTAGCGGGCGTGGGGCCTAATGAGCAGTTCTTC.

The chain is built from TRBV6-5 and TRBJ2-5; weak D call: TRBD2 (6 bases). The CDR3 length is 14 residues. Germline CDR1 is MNHEY and CDR2 is SVGAGI. Trimming stripped 1 base from V and 2 bases from J, with 8 bases between. This CDR3 reads CASSYLGTQETQYF. The CDR3 DNA reads as TGTGCCAGCAGTTACTTGGGGACTCAAGAGACCCAGTACTTC.